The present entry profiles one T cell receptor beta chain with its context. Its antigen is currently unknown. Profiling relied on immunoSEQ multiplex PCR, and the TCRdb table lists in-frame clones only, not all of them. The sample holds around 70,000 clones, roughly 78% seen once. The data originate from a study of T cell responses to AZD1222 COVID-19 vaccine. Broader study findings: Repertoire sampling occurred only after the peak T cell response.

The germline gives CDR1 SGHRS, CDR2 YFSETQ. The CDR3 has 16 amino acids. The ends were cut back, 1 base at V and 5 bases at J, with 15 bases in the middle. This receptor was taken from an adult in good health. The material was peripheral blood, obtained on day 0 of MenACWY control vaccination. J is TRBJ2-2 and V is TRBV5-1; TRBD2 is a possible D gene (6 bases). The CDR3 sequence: CASSLRPGEGTGELFF. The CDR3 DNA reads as TGCGCCAGCAGCTTGCGGCCGGGAGAGGGGACCGGGGAGCTGTTTTTT.